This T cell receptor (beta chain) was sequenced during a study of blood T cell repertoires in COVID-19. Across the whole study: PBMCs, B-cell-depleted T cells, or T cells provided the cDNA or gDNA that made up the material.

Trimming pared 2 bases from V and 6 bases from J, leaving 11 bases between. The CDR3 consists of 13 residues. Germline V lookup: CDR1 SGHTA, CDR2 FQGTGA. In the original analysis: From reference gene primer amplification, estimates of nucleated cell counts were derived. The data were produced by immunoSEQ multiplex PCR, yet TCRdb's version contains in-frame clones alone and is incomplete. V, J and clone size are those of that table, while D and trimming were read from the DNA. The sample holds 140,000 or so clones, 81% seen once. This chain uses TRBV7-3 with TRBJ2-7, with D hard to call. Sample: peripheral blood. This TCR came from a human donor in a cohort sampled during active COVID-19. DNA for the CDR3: TGTGCCAGCAGCTTACTTATGCGAGGCGAGCAGTACTTC. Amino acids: CASSLLMRGEQYF.